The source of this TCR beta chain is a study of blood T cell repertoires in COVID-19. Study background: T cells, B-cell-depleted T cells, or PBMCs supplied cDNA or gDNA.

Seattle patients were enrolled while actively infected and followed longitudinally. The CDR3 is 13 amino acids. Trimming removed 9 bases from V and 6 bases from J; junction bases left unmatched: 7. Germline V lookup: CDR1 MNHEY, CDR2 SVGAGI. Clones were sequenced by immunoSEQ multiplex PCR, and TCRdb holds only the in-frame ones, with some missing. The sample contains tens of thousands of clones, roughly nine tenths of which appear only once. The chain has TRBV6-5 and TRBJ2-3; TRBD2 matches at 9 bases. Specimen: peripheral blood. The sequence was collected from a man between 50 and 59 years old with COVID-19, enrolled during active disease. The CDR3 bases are TGTGCCAGTAAGCGGGAGGCGACGGATACGCAGTATTTT. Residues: CASKREATDTQYF.